The 11 T cell receptor beta chains given below trace back to one sample, sequenced in a study of blood T cell repertoires in COVID-19. Clones were sequenced by immunoSEQ multiplex PCR, and TCRdb holds only the in-frame ones, with some missing. The sample yields a few hundred thousand clones, around 83% seen once. Sequencing was carried out using peripheral blood. The receptors were gathered from a woman younger than 35 with acute or convalescent COVID-19.

The chain recombines TRBV7-2 with TRBJ2-3; 7 bases are shared with TRBD2. The CDR3 is 15 residues long. CDR1 SGHTA and CDR2 FQGNSA come from the germline V gene. Losses at the gene ends were 4 bases for V and 2 bases for J; bases not matched to a gene: 6. The CDR3 bases are TGTGCCAGCAGCTCAGGGAGGGGCTACACAGATACGCAGTATTTT. Its protein is CASSSGRGYTDTQYF.

The chain recombines TRBV30 with TRBJ2-7; TRBD1 might be the D (6 bases). Trimming removed 0 bases at V and 6 bases at J, with 15 bases between. The V gene's germline CDR1 is GTSNPN and CDR2 SVGIG (reference sequence). The CDR3 runs 14 residues. CDR3 nucleotides: TGTGCCTGGAGTGTAGTACAGGGAAGTGTCGAGCAGTACTTC. It codes for CAWSVVQGSVEQYF.

The chain uses TRBV28 and TRBJ2-7, with TRBD1 identical over 7 bases. The germline V gene has CDR1 MDHEN and CDR2 SYDVKM. V lost 2 bases to trimming and J lost 6 bases; unmatched junction nucleotides: 1. This CDR3 is 12 amino acids long. The CDR3 region has the DNA TGTGCCAGCAGTTTAAGGGGGCTCGAGCAGTACTTC. Amino acid sequence: CASSLRGLEQYF.

The chain carries TRBV7-2 and TRBJ2-7; 8 nucleotides line up with TRBD1. CDR1 SGHTA and CDR2 FQGNSA come from the germline V gene. After removal of 5 bases from V and 4 bases from J, the junction contained 4 bases not matched to a gene. This CDR3 spans 13 amino acids. CDR3 DNA: TGTGCCAGCAGCCCGGGACAGGAATACGAGCAGTACTTC. Its translation is CASSPGQEYEQYF.

This chain joins TRBV7-9 and TRBJ1-5; maybe TRBD1 (5 bases). Trimming stripped 8 bases from V and 4 bases from J, with 18 bases between. Germline V gene data show CDR1 as SEHNR and CDR2 as FQNEAQ (reference sequence). This CDR3 is built from 15 residues. Here the CDR3 reads CASAPVVGGNQPQHF. The CDR3 DNA reads as TGTGCCAGCGCACCGGTAGTGGGGGGAAATCAGCCCCAGCATTTT.

The V and J genes are TRBV29-1 and TRBJ2-5, with 8 positions matching TRBD2. The V gene's germline CDR1 is SQVTM and CDR2 ANQGSEA. The V segment lost 8 bases and the J segment 4 bases; nucleotides outside the gene matches: 3. This CDR3 is 11 amino acids long. CDR3 sequence: CSHLAGETQYF. The DNA for the CDR3 is TGCAGCCATCTAGCGGGAGAGACCCAGTACTTC.

The V gene is TRBV27, the J gene TRBJ2-7; 10 bases are shared with TRBD2. Germline loops: CDR1 MNHEY, CDR2 SMNVEV (reference sequence). V shed 2 bases, J shed 4 bases, and the junction held 2 bases outside the gene matches. The CDR3 has 14 amino acids. The chain's CDR3 is CASSLKLAGYEQYF. CDR3 nucleotides: TGTGCCAGCAGTTTAAAACTAGCGGGGTACGAGCAGTACTTC.

The chain is built from TRBV10-2 and TRBJ1-4; perhaps TRBD1 as D (6 bases). This CDR3 spans 15 amino acids. Germline V gene lookup returns CDR1 WSHSY and CDR2 SAAADI. Between the trimmed V and J ends, which lost 2 bases and 5 bases, there was a span of 12 bases. The CDR3: CASSEKGRGNEKLFF. The CDR3 DNA reads as TGCGCCAGCAGTGAGAAGGGCAGGGGAAATGAAAAACTGTTTTTT.

The chain carries TRBV28 and TRBJ2-5; D unclear. V was pared by 6 bases and J by 2 bases, with 10 bases between. The CDR3 sequence is 13 residues long. The germline CDR1 and CDR2 sequences are MDHEN and SYDVKM. CDR3 loop: CASSQTKQETQYF. The CDR3 coding sequence is TGTGCCAGCAGCCAAACTAAACAAGAGACCCAGTACTTC.

V gene TRBV19 combines with J gene TRBJ2-1; 13 nucleotides line up with TRBD2. The CDR3 has 15 amino acids. Germline values: CDR1 LNHDA, CDR2 SQIVND (reference sequence). Losses at the gene ends were 7 bases for V and 8 bases for J; bases not matched to a gene: 8. DNA for the CDR3: TGTGCCAGTAATTCCTGGACTAGCGGGAGCTATGAGCAGTTCTTC. Translating gives CASNSWTSGSYEQFF. The complete variable domain, with remaining parts taken from reference TRBV19 and TRBJ2-1, reads DGGITQSPKYLFRKEGQNVTLSCEQNLNHDAMYWYRQDPGQGLRLIYYSQIVNDFQKGDIAEGYSVSREKKESFPLTVTSAQKNPTAFYLCASNSWTSGSYEQFFGPGTRLTVL.

For the CDR3, the DNA is TGTGCCAGCAGTTTGGGCAGGGGGCTCCACTTT. Amino acid sequence: CASSLGRGLHF. V gene TRBV28 combines with J gene TRBJ1-6; 7 nucleotides align to TRBD1. Germline V gene data show CDR1 as MDHEN and CDR2 as SYDVKM. The CDR3 has 11 residues. V was pared by 3 bases and J by 16 bases, with 3 bases of the junction left unmatched.